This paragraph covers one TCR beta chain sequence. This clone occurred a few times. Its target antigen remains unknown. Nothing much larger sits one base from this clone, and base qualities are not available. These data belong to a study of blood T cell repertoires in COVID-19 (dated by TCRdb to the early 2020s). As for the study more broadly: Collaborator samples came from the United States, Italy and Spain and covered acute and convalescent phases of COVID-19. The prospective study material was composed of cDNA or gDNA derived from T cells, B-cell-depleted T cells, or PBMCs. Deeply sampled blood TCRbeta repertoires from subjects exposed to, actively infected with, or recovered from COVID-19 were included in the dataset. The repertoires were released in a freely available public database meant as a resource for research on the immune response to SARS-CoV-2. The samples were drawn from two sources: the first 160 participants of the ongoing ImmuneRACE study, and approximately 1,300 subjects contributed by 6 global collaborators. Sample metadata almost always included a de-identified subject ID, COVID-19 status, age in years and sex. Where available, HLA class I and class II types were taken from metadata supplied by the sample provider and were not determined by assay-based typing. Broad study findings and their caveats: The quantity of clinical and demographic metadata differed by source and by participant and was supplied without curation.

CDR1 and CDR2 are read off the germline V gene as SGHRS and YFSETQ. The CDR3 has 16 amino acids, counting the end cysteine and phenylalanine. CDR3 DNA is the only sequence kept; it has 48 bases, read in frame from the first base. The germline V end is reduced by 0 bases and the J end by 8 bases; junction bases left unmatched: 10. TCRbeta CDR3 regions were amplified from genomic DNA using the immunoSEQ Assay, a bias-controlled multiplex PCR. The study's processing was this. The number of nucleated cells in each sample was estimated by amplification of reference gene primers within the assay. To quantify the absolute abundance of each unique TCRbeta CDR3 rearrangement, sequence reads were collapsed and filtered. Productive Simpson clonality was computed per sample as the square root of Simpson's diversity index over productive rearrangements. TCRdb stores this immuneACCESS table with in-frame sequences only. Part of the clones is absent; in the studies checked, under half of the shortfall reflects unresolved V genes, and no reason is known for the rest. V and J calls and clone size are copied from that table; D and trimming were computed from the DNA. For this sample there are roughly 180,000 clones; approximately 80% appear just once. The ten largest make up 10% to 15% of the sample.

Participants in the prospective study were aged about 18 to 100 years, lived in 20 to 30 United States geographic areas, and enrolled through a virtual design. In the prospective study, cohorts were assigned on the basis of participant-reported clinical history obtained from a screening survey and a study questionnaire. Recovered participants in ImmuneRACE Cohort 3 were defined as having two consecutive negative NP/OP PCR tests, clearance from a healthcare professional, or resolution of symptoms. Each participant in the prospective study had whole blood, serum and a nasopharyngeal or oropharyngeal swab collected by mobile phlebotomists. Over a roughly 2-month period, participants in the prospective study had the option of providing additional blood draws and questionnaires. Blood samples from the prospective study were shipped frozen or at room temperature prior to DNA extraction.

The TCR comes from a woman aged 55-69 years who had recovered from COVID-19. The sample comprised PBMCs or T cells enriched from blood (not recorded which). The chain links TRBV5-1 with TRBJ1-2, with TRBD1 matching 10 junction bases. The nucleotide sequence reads TGCGCCAGCAGCTTGGACCGACAGGGGGCGCCTAGGGGCTACACCTTC. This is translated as CASSLDRQGAPRGYTF.